A selection of T cell receptor beta chains follows, all from one sample in a study of patients and donors after allogeneic stem cell transplantation. TCRdb fed the RT-PCR reads into MiXCR, producing one record per CDR3 protein. Here the sample spans about a million distinct CDR3 sequences, roughly 18% being singletons. Sample: blood, either unsorted or a sorted T cell fraction (not recorded which). These receptors all stem from a human donor who was either an allogeneic HSCT recipient or a stem cell or donor lymphocyte infusion donor (not recorded which). It is not recorded whose cells these are; they may come from a transplant donor. Both conserved end residues are part of each CDR3. A D gene is named only where the DNA matches it firmly. Clone size is stated in some rows and not others, as once, few, many or a class when expanded.

j_gene | v_gene | d_gene | abundance | CDR3aa | CDR3nt
TRBJ1-2 | TRBV5-1 | TRBD1 | once | CASSGGQGITGYTF | TGCGCCAGCAGCGGGGGACAGGGGATTACTGGCTACACCTTC
TRBJ2-6 | TRBV5-1 | NA | once | CASSLVASSRSGANVLTF | TGCGCCAGCAGCTTGGTTGCGTCTAGCCGCTCTGGGGCCAACGTCCTGACTTTC
TRBJ2-7 | TRBV5-1 | TRBD2 | few | CASSLQVGGSPYEQYF | TGCGCCAGCAGCTTGCAGGTGGGAGGGAGCCCCTACGAGCAGTACTTC
TRBJ1-1 | TRBV6-5 | NA | many | CASVGTTEAFF | TGTGCCAGCGTAGGGACCACTGAAGCTTTCTTT
TRBJ2-1 | TRBV29-1 | NA | many | CSVKGGPGSYNEQFF | TGCAGCGTGAAGGGGGGGCCAGGCTCCTACAATGAGCAGTTCTTC
TRBJ2-2 | TRBV7-8 | NA | NA | CASSLVNIGELFF | TGTGCCAGCAGCTTAGTGAACATCGGGGAGCTGTTTTTT
TRBJ2-1 | TRBV5-1 | NA | few | CASSYRGLQNSYNEQFF | TGCGCCAGCAGCTACCGCGGATTACAGAACTCCTACAATGAGCAGTTCTTC
TRBJ1-2 | TRBV5-6 | NA | few | CASSLPLFDNYGYTF | TGTGCCAGCAGCTTGCCACTCTTTGATAACTATGGCTACACCTTC
TRBJ2-1 | TRBV11-2 | TRBD2 | few | CASSTGTSGGAYNEQFF | TGTGCCAGCAGCACCGGGACTAGCGGGGGGGCATACAATGAGCAGTTCTTC
TRBJ2-7 | TRBV9 | NA | NA | CASSVRSSGAEQYF | TGTGCCAGCAGCGTCCGTTCATCAGGAGCCGAGCAGTACTTC
TRBJ2-2 | TRBV29-1 | TRBD2 | NA | CSVEELAGELFF | TGCAGCGTTGAAGAACTAGCGGGGGAGCTGTTTTTT
TRBJ2-1 | TRBV12-3/TRBV12-4 | NA | few | CASSLIRAPVLRGSYNEQFF | TGTGCCAGCAGCCTAATAAGGGCGCCCGTTCTTAGGGGGTCCTACAATGAGCAGTTCTTC
TRBJ2-5 | TRBV3-1 | TRBD2 | NA | CASSVRLAGETQYF | TGTGCCAGCAGCGTAAGACTAGCGGGAGAGACCCAGTACTTC
TRBJ2-1 | TRBV7-3 | TRBD2 | NA | CASSKRGTSRYNEQFF | TGTGCCAGCAGCAAAAGAGGGACTAGCCGCTACAATGAGCAGTTCTTC
TRBJ2-3 | TRBV27 | TRBD2 | few | CASSLSTPAGADTQYF | TGTGCCAGCAGTTTATCGACCCCAGCGGGAGCGGATACGCAGTATTTT
TRBJ1-1 | TRBV25-1 | NA | NA | CASREGVTNTEAFF | TGTGCCAGCAGAGAGGGGGTGACGAATACTGAAGCTTTCTTT
TRBJ2-5 | TRBV12-5 | NA | few | CASGLDRISTVQETQYF | TGTGCTAGTGGTTTAGACAGAATATCCACCGTCCAAGAGACCCAGTACTTC
TRBJ1-2 | TRBV20-1 | NA | NA | CSAKRFVYGYTF | TGCAGTGCTAAAAGGTTCGTCTATGGCTACACCTTC
TRBJ1-4 | TRBV27 | NA | many | CASSYRRSTNEKLFF | TGTGCCAGCAGTTACCGGAGGAGCACTAATGAAAAACTGTTTTTT
TRBJ2-1 | TRBV7-2 | NA | NA | CASSSRDNLNEQFF | TGTGCCAGCAGCTCCCGGGACAACCTTAATGAGCAGTTCTTC
TRBJ2-3 | TRBV9 | NA | NA | CASSVGPHPDTQYF | TGTGCCAGCAGCGTAGGACCCCACCCAGATACGCAGTATTTT
TRBJ2-1 | TRBV24-1 | TRBD2 | few | CATSDSTGLAAGEQFF | TGTGCCACCAGTGATTCAACAGGACTAGCGGCTGGTGAGCAGTTCTTC
TRBJ1-6 | TRBV7-9 | NA | NA | CASSSGGASSPLHF | TGTGCCAGCAGCTCCGGGGGTGCTAGTTCACCCCTCCACTTT
TRBJ2-3 | TRBV7-2 | NA | few | CASSPQAGPTDTQYF | TGTGCCAGCAGCCCCCAGGCTGGCCCCACAGATACGCAGTATTTT
TRBJ2-7 | TRBV6-2/TRBV6-3 | NA | NA | CASSYTGGYGEQYF | TGTGCCAGCAGTTACACGGGGGGCTATGGCGAGCAGTACTTC
TRBJ2-1 | TRBV7-9 | TRBD2 | NA | CASSERLAGGPNEQFF | TGTGCCAGCAGCGAACGACTAGCGGGGGGTCCCAATGAGCAGTTCTTC